This T cell receptor (beta chain) was recovered during a study of blood T cells in healthy people across ages. Study outcomes and limitations: Naive T cell percentage showed a strong correlation with the diversity of TCR beta. Diversity estimates drawn from one million T cells were deemed underestimates. Naive CD4+ cell counts and diversity both ran higher in long-lived than in aged donors.

The CDR3 loop spans 15 amino acids. Trimming removed 3 bases from V and 3 bases from J; junction bases left unmatched: 8. CDR1 and CDR2 (germline): SGHRS, YFSETQ. This clonotype was recorded a few times. Its target is not known. The authors drew around 9.4 milliliters of peripheral blood from each donor. Sample-barcoded 5' priming and a J-beta primer mix drove a second PCR of roughly 7 to 11 cycles. Using its own MiXCR run on the 5' RACE reads, TCRdb lists one record per CDR3 protein. The data contain 600,000 to 850,000 distinct CDR3 sequences, 43% of them singletons. This chain joins TRBV5-1 and TRBJ2-7, with 8 bases aligning to TRBD2. The sequence derives from a woman aged 55-69 years in good health. Sequencing was done on a sample of blood. The CDR3 DNA reads as TGCGCCAGCAGCTCCGTCCGCGGGGGGATCTACGAGCAGTACTTC. It specifies CASSSVRGGIYEQYF.